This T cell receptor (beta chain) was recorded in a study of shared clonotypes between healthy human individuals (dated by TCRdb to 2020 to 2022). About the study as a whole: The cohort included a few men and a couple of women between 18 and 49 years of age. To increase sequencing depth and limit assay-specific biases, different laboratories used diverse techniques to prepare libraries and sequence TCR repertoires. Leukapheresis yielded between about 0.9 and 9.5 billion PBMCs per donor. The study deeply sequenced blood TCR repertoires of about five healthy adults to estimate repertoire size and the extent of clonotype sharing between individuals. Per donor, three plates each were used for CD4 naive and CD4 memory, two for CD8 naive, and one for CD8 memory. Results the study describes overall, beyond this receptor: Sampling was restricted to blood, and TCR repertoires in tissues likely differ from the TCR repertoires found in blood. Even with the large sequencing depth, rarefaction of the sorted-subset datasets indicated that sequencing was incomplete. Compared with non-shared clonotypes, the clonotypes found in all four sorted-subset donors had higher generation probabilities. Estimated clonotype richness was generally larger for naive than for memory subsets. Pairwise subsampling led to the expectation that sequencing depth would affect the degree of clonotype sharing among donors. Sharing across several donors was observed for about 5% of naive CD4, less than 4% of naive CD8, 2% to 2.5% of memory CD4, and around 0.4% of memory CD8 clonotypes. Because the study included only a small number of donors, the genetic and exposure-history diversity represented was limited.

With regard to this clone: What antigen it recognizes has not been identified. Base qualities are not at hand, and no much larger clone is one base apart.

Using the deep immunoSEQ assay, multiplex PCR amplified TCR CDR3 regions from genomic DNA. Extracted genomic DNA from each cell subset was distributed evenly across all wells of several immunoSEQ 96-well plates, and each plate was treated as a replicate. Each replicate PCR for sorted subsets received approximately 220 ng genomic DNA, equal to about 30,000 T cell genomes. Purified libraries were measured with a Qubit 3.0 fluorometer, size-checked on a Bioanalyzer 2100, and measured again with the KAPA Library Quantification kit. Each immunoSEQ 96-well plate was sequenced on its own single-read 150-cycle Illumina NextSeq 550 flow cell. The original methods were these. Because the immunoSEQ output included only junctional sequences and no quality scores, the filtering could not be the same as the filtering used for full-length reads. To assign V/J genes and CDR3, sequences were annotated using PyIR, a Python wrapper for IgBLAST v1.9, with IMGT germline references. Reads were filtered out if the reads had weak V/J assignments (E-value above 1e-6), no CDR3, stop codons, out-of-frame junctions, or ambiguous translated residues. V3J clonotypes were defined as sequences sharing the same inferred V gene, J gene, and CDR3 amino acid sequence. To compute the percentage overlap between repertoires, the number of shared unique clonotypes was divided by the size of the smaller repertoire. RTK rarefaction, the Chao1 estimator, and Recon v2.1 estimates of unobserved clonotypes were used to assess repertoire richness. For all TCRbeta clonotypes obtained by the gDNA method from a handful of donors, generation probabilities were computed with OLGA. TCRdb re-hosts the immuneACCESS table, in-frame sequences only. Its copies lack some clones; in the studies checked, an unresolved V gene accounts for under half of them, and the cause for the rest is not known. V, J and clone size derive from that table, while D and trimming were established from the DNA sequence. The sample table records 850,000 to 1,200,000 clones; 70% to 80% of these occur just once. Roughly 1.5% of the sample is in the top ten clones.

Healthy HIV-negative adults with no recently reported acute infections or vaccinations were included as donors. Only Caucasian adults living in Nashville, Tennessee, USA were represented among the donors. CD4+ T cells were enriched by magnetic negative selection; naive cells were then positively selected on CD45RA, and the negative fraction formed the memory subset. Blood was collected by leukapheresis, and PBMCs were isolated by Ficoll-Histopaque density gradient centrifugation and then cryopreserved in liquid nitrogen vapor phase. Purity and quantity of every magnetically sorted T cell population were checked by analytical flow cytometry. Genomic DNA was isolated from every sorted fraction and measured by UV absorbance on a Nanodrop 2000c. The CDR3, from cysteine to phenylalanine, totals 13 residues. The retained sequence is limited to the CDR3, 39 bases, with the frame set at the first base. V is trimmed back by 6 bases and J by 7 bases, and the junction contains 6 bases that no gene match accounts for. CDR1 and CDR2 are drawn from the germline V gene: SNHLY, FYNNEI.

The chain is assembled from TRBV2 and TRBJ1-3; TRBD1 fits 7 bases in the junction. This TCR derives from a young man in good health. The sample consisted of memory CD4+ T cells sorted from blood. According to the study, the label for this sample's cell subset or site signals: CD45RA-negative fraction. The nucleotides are TGTGCCAGCAGACCTGACAGGGTCAACACCATATATTTT. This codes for CASRPDRVNTIYF.